The rows below give T cell receptor beta chains drawn from one sample of a study of blood T cells in healthy people across ages. MiXCR, run by TCRdb on the 5' RACE reads, gives a single entry per CDR3 protein. The data show hundreds of thousands of distinct CDR3 sequences, around 26% seen once. Sequencing was performed on blood. The origin of the receptors is a woman older than 75 in good health. Both conserved end residues are part of each CDR3. A D gene is named only where the DNA matches it firmly. The size field is filled for only some rows; it gives once, few, many or a size class.

V	D	size	J	DNA	CDR3
TRBV4-3	TRBD1	NA	TRBJ1-4	TGCGCCAGCAGCCAAGATATGAGGGACAGAAGTAATGAAAAACTGTTTTTT	CASSQDMRDRSNEKLFF
TRBV5-5	NA	many	TRBJ1-5	TGTGCCAGCAGCTTGGCAGGGGAGCCCCAGCATTTT	CASSLAGEPQHF
TRBV7-2	NA	many	TRBJ1-5	TGTGCCAGCAGCCTGCAGGGGACATCTGGGAACCAGCCCCAGCATTTT	CASSLQGTSGNQPQHF
TRBV27	NA	NA	TRBJ1-1	TGTGCCAGCAGTTTAGGACGACGATCCACTGAAGCTTTCTTT	CASSLGRRSTEAFF
TRBV11-2	NA	many	TRBJ2-7	TGTGCCAGCAGCTTAGCCGGCTGGGGTGAGCAGTACTTC	CASSLAGWGEQYF
TRBV5-1	NA	many	TRBJ2-3	TGCGCCAGCAGCAGGACTTCCTCGCGCACAGATACGCAGTATTTT	CASSRTSSRTDTQYF
TRBV18	TRBD1	many	TRBJ2-4	TGTGCCAGCTCACCATTGAGGGACAGGGTGATAGCCAAAAACATTCAGTACTTC	CASSPLRDRVIAKNIQYF
TRBV18	NA	NA	TRBJ2-2	TGTGCCAGCTCACCAACAGGGAGGTCCGGGGAGCTGTTTTTT	CASSPTGRSGELFF
TRBV11-2	NA	many	TRBJ2-3	TGTGCCAGCAGCCCAACAGGGTACGGGACAGATACGCAGTATTTT	CASSPTGYGTDTQYF
TRBV6-5	TRBD1	many	TRBJ1-2	TGTGCCAGCACGGGACAGAACTATGGCTACACCTTC	CASTGQNYGYTF
TRBV7-2	NA	NA	TRBJ2-3	TGTGCCAGCAGCCCCTCGGCAAAGTCAGATACGCAGTATTTT	CASSPSAKSDTQYF
TRBV19	NA	NA	TRBJ1-5	TGTGCCAGTAGTATGAGGGGTGGTAATCGGCCCCAGCATTTT	CASSMRGGNRPQHF
TRBV20-1	NA	many	TRBJ1-1	TGCAGTGCTAGAGTTGGGACGGTGAACACTGAAGCTTTCTTT	CSARVGTVNTEAFF
TRBV28	NA	NA	TRBJ1-5	TGTGCCAGTAGACCCGGGGGATCTAGCAATCAGCCCCAGCATTTT	CASRPGGSSNQPQHF
TRBV18	TRBD1	NA	TRBJ1-4	TGTGCCAGCTCACTTACCGGGACAGGGCTGTTTTCAACTAATGAAAAACTGTTTTTT	CASSLTGTGLFSTNEKLFF
TRBV27	TRBD1	NA	TRBJ1-2	TGTGCCAGCAGTTACCGGATAGGGGGCGGCTACACCTTC	CASSYRIGGGYTF
TRBV20-1	TRBD1	few	TRBJ1-1	TGCAGTGCGACCATGGACAGGAGGAAAGCTTTCTTT	CSATMDRRKAFF
TRBV6-5	NA	many	TRBJ2-5	TGTGCCAGCAGTTACGGAGGCGGATGGACCCAGTACTTC	CASSYGGGWTQYF
TRBV7-9	TRBD1	few	TRBJ2-1	TGTGCCAGCAGCTGGCGACAGGGGGCGGATGAGCAGTTCTTC	CASSWRQGADEQFF